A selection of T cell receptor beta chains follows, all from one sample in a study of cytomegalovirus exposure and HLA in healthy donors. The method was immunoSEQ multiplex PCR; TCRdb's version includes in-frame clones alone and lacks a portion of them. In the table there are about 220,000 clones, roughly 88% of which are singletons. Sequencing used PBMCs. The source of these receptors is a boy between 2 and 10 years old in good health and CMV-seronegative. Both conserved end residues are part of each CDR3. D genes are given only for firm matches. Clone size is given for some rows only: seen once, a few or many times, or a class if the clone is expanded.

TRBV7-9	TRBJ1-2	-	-	TGTGCCAGCAGCTTAGAGGTTGGGAGCTATGGCTACACCTTC	CASSLEVGSYGYTF
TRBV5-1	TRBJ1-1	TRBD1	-	TGCGCCAGCAGCTGGGAAGACAGGGCAGGGGGTGAAGCTTTCTTT	CASSWEDRAGGEAFF
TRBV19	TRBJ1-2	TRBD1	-	TGTGCCAGCGTCAGGGGGGACTATGGCTACACCTTC	CASVRGDYGYTF
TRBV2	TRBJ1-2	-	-	TGTGCCAGCAGTCCCTCTGAAGGAGAGAACTATGGCTACACCTTC	CASSPSEGENYGYTF
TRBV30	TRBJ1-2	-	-	TGTGCCTGGAGTGAGGTTCTAAGAGGGTATGGCTACACCTTC	CAWSEVLRGYGYTF
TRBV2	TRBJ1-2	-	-	TGTGCCAGCAGTGGCGCTTGGGGCTACACCTTC	CASSGAWGYTF
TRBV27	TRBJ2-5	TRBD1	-	TGTGCCAGCAGTTTTACAGGGACAGGGAGTGGGGAGACCCAGTACTTC	CASSFTGTGSGETQYF
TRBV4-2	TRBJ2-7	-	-	TGTGCCAGCAGCCTACAGGGATCCTCCTACGAGCAGTACTTC	CASSLQGSSYEQYF
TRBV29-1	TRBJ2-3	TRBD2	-	TGCAGCGTCGGACTAGCGGGCCTTACGCAGTATTTT	CSVGLAGLTQYF
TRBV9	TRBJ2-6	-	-	TGTGCCAGCAGCCTCAGCTCTGGGGCCAACGTCCTGACTTTC	CASSLSSGANVLTF
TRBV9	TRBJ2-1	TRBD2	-	TGTGCCAGCAGCGCTAGCGGGGGGGCCGGAGCTGAGCAGTTCTTC	CASSASGGAGAEQFF
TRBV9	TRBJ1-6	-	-	TGTGCCAGCAGCGTACAGGACGGGAAGAGCTCCTATAATTCACCCCTCCACTTT	CASSVQDGKSSYNSPLHF
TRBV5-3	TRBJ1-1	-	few	TGTGCCAGAAGCCGGGCACGGGAGGAGAACACTGAAGCTTTCTTT	CARSRAREENTEAFF
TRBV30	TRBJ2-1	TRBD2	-	TGTGCCTGGACTGGGACTAGAAACATCCCCCATGAGCAGTTCTTC	CAWTGTRNIPHEQFF
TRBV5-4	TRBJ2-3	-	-	TGTGCCAGCAGCTACGACAGGAGCACAGATACGCCGTATTTT	CASSYDRSTDTPYF
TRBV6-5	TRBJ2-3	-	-	TGTGCCAGCAGTTACGAACCGGGACTCGAGTATTTT	CASSYEPGLEYF
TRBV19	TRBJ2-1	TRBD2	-	TGTGCCAGTACCCTGGGGACTAGCGGGACTGGGACCTACAATGAGCAGTTCTTC	CASTLGTSGTGTYNEQFF
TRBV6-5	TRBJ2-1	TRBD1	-	TGTGCCAGCAGACAACAGGGGGCGCGGTACAATGAGCAGTTCTTC	CASRQQGARYNEQFF
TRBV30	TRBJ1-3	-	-	TGTGCCTGGACGTCGGGAAACACCATATATTTT	CAWTSGNTIYF
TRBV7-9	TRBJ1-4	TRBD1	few	TGTGCCAGCAGCGTGGGACAGGTTAATGAAAAACTGTTTTTT	CASSVGQVNEKLFF
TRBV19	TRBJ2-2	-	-	TGTGCCAGTAGGTCGCAGGTGACCGGGGAGCTGTTTTTT	CASRSQVTGELFF
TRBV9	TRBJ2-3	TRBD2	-	TGTGCCAGCAGCGTAGCCCCAGCGGGAGGGCCCAAGGCAGATACGCAGTATTTT	CASSVAPAGGPKADTQYF
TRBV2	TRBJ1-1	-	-	TGTGCCACCCTGCCTAGATACGACACTGAAGCTTTCTTT	CATLPRYDTEAFF
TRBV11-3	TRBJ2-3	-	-	TGTGCCAGCAGCTTAGATCCCCGCGATCCGGATACGCAGTATTTT	CASSLDPRDPDTQYF